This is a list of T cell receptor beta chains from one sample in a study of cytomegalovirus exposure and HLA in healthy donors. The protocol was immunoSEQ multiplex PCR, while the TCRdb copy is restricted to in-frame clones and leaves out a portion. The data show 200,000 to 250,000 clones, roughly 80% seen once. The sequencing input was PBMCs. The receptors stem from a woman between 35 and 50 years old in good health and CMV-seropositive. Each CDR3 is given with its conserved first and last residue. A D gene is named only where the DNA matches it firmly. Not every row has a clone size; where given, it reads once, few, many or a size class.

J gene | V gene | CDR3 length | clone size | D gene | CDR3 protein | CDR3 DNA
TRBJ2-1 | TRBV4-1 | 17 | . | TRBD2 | CASSRFLLAGGKDEQFF | TGCGCCAGCAGCCGATTTTTACTAGCGGGGGGCAAGGATGAGCAGTTCTTC
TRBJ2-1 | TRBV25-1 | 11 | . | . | CASSELSEQFF | TGTGCCAGCAGTGAATTGAGTGAGCAGTTCTTC
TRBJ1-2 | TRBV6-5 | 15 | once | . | CASSYSNTGSYGYTF | TGTGCCAGCAGTTACTCGAACACAGGGTCTTATGGCTACACCTTC
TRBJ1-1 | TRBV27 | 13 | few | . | CASSLTENTEAFF | TGTGCCAGCAGTTTAACTGAGAACACTGAAGCTTTCTTT
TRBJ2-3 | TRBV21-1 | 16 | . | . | CASSKRRHAPTDTQYF | TGTGCCAGCAGCAAAAGAAGACATGCCCCCACAGATACGCAGTATTTT
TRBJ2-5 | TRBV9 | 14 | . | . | CASLPGTSQETQYF | TGTGCGTCGCTCCCTGGGACTTCTCAAGAGACCCAGTACTTC
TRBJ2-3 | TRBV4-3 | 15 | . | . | CASSQLALTTDTQYF | TGCGCCAGCAGCCAACTAGCCCTTACCACAGATACGCAGTATTTT
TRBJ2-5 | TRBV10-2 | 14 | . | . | CASSVGPAWETQYF | TGCGCCAGCAGTGTGGGGCCCGCTTGGGAGACCCAGTACTTC
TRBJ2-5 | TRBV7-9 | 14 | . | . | CSSSLRQIQETQYF | TGTTCCAGCAGCTTACGACAGATCCAAGAGACCCAGTACTTC
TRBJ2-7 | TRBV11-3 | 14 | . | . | CASSSAFLLYEQYF | TGTGCCAGCAGTAGCGCGTTTTTGCTCTACGAGCAGTACTTC
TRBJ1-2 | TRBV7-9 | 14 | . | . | CASSLGDRSYGYTF | TGTGCCAGCAGCTTAGGAGATCGGAGCTATGGCTACACCTTC
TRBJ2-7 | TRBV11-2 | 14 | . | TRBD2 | CASSLGPSGYEQYF | TGTGCCAGCAGCTTAGGGCCTAGCGGCTACGAGCAGTACTTC
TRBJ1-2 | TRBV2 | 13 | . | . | CASPGGTNYGYTF | TGTGCCAGCCCTGGGGGGACTAACTATGGCTACACCTTC
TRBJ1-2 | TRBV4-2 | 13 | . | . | CASKGRGNYGYTF | TGTGCCAGCAAGGGTAGGGGCAACTATGGCTACACCTTC
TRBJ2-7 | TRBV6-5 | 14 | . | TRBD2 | CASSRTSGAYEQYF | TGTGCCAGCAGTCGGACTAGCGGGGCCTACGAGCAGTACTTC
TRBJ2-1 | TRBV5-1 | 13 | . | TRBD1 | CASRTGGGNEQFF | TGCGCCAGCAGGACAGGGGGCGGCAATGAGCAGTTCTTC
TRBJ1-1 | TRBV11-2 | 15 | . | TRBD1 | CASSSQGAWGTEAFF | TGTGCCAGCAGCTCACAGGGGGCGTGGGGCACTGAAGCTTTCTTT
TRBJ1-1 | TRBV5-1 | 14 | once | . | CASSSGQPNTEAFF | TGCGCCAGCAGCTCCGGACAGCCCAACACTGAAGCTTTCTTT
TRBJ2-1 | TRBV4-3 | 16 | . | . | CASSQDAQGTYNEQFF | TGCGCCAGCAGCCAAGATGCCCAGGGGACCTACAATGAGCAGTTCTTC
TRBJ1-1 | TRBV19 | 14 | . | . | CASTPGGAGTEAFF | TGTGCCAGTACCCCAGGTGGCGCGGGCACTGAAGCTTTCTTT
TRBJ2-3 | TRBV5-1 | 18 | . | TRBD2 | CASSILLGEGSRTDTQYF | TGCGCCAGCAGTATACTATTAGGGGAGGGTTCCCGCACAGATACGCAGTATTTT
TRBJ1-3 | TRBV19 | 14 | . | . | CASTGTDSGNTIYF | TGTGCCAGTACCGGGACTGACTCTGGAAACACCATATATTTT
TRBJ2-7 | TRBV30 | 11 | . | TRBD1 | CAWARGLEQYF | TGTGCCTGGGCCAGGGGGCTCGAGCAGTACTTC
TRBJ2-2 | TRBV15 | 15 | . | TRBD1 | CATSKDRGRAGELFF | TGTGCCACCAGCAAGGACAGGGGTCGGGCCGGGGAGCTGTTTTTT
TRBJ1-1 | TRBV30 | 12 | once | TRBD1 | CAQDGQATEAFF | TGTGCCCAGGACGGACAGGCTACCGAAGCTTTCTTT
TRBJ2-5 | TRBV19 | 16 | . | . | CASSIGAGARQETQYF | TGTGCCAGTAGTATAGGGGCAGGGGCGCGACAAGAGACCCAGTACTTC
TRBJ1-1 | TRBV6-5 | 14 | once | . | CASSYSSMNTEAFF | TGTGCCAGCAGTTACTCTAGCATGAACACTGAAGCTTTCTTT
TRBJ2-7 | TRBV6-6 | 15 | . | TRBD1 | CASSLARTGSYEQYF | TGTGCCAGCAGCCTAGCCCGGACAGGGAGCTACGAGCAGTACTTC
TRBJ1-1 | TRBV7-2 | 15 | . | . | CASSLFGGENTEAFF | TGTGCCAGCAGCTTATTCGGGGGAGAGAACACTGAAGCTTTCTTT
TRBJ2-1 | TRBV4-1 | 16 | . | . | CASSQDGGGVRNEQFF | TGCGCCAGCAGCCAAGATGGAGGGGGCGTCCGGAATGAGCAGTTCTTC
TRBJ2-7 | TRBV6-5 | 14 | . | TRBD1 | CASRGQGESYEQYF | TGTGCCAGCAGGGGACAGGGTGAGTCCTACGAGCAGTACTTC
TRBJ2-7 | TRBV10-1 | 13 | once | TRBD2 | CASSSSGIYEQYF | TGCGCCAGCAGTTCTAGCGGCATCTACGAGCAGTACTTC
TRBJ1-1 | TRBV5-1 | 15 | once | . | CASTGAVNMNTEAFF | TGCGCCAGCACGGGTGCGGTTAACATGAACACTGAAGCTTTCTTT
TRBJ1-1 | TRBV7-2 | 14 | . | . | CASARVSMNTEAFF | TGTGCCAGCGCTCGAGTTAGCATGAACACTGAAGCTTTCTTT
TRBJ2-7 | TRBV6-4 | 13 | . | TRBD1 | CASTRTGMGEQYF | TGTGCCAGCACCCGGACAGGTATGGGCGAGCAGTACTTC
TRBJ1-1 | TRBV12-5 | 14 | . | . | CASGSVGGQAEAFF | TGTGCTAGTGGTTCGGTTGGAGGTCAGGCTGAAGCTTTCTTT
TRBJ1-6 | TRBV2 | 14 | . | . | CASSFTPGNSPLHF | TGTGCCAGCAGCTTCACACCGGGTAATTCACCCCTCCACTTT
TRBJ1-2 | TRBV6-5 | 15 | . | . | CASSPNRRNDYGYTF | TGTGCCAGCAGCCCAAACCGGAGAAATGACTATGGCTACACCTTC
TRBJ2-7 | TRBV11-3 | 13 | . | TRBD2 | CASSFSGGYEQYF | TGTGCCAGCAGCTTTAGCGGGGGATACGAGCAGTACTTC
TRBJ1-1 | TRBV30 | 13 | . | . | CAWSGDRNTEAFF | TGTGCCTGGAGTGGAGACAGGAACACTGAAGCTTTCTTT
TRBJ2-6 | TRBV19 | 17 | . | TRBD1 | CASNPGGGISGANVLTF | TGTGCCAGTAATCCAGGGGGCGGCATCTCTGGGGCCAACGTCCTGACTTTC
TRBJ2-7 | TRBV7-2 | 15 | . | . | CASRDVYRGTYEQHF | TGTGCCAGCAGAGACGTTTACCGGGGGACCTACGAGCAGCACTTC
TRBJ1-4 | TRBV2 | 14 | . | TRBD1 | CASSRDREGEKLFF | TGTGCCAGCAGTAGGGACAGGGAGGGTGAAAAACTGTTTTTT
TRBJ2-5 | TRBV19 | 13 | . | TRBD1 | CASTLYRGKTQYF | TGTGCCAGTACCCTCTACAGGGGTAAGACCCAGTACTTC
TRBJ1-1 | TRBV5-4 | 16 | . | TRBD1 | CASSPGFRQGSSEAFF | TGTGCCAGCAGCCCAGGGTTTAGACAGGGTTCCTCTGAAGCTTTCTTT
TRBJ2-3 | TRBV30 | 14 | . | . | CAWSDGQRTDTQYF | TGTGCCTGGAGTGACGGACAACGCACAGATACGCAGTATTTT
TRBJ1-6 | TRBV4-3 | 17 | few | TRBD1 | CASSQDPQGAWNSPLHF | TGCGCCAGCAGCCAAGATCCGCAGGGGGCTTGGAATTCACCCCTCCACTTT
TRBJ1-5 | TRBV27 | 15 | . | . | CASSLSGVSNQPQHF | TGTGCCAGCAGTTTATCAGGGGTTAGCAATCAGCCCCAGCATTTT
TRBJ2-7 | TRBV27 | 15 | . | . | CASSSRVTSSYEQYF | TGTGCCAGCAGTTCGAGGGTCACCTCCTCCTACGAGCAGTACTTC
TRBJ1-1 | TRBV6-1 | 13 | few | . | CASRTAGNTEAFF | TGTGCCAGCAGAACGGCAGGGAACACTGAAGCTTTCTTT
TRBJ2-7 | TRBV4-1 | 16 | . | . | CASSPSYPGTTYEQYF | TGCGCCAGCAGCCCGTCATATCCCGGGACAACCTACGAGCAGTACTTC
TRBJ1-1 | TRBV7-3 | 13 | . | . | CASKGQPNTEAFF | TGTGCCAGCAAAGGACAGCCGAACACTGAAGCTTTCTTT
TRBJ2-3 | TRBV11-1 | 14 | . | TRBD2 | CASRIAGVADTQYF | TGTGCCAGCAGAATAGCGGGAGTTGCAGATACGCAGTATTTT
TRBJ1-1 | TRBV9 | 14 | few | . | CASSVGTAFGEAFF | TGTGCCAGCAGCGTAGGGACAGCGTTTGGGGAAGCTTTCTTT